This is a list of T cell receptor beta chains from one sample in a study of blood T cell repertoires in COVID-19. This table comes from immunoSEQ multiplex PCR, and its TCRdb copy is limited to in-frame clones, with some not included. This table has roughly 59,000 clones, about 86% appearing once. Sequenced input: peripheral blood. The receptors were sampled from a human donor in a cohort sampled during active COVID-19. Each CDR3 is given with its conserved first and last residue.

TRBJ2-5	TRBV11-2	CASSPRDRIQETQYF
TRBJ2-5	TRBV2	CASRPGQGFGETQYF
TRBJ1-5	TRBV3-1/TRBV3-2	CASSQLGGLQPQHF
TRBJ2-3	TRBV7-9	CASSPAPGLSTDTQYF
TRBJ1-1	TRBV6-5	CASETGRGEAFF
TRBJ1-2	TRBV19	CASTNHQRTASYGYTF
TRBJ2-3	TRBV5-1	CASSLANSGPTDTQYF
TRBJ1-2	TRBV3-1/TRBV3-2	CASSHGGLNYGYTF
TRBJ2-5	TRBV29-1	CSVATGYQETQYF
TRBJ1-1	TRBV5-1	CASSLGAGPNTEAFF
TRBJ2-3	TRBV6-5	CASTAGGWSTDTQYF
TRBJ1-5	TRBV3-1/TRBV3-2	CASSQGPTGNQPQHF
TRBJ2-2	TRBV27	CASRTSGRATGELFF
TRBJ1-4	TRBV6-6	CASSGAGRLREKLFF
TRBJ2-7	TRBV10-3	CAISEGTGRNEQYF
TRBJ2-6	TRBV2	CAGRTGTFSGANVLTF
TRBJ2-7	TRBV10-3	CAISEGRGQGRTYEQYF
TRBJ2-7	TRBV7-8	CASGTSFYEQYF
TRBJ1-5	TRBV27	CASSGTGGESNQPQHF
TRBJ1-2	TRBV7-9	CASSLVRVYGYTF
TRBJ2-5	TRBV24-1	CATSDSGLAGGETQYF
TRBJ2-3	TRBV7-3	CASSLSRDTQYF
TRBJ2-3	TRBV6-1	CASSEGGGGSTDTQYF
TRBJ1-3	TRBV28	CASSLYGTDSGNTIYF
TRBJ2-2	TRBV10-2	CASRQGGRTGELFF
TRBJ2-1	TRBV7-3	CASSLLGGAGVNEQFF
TRBJ1-2	TRBV11-2	CASSFAGGLNYGYTF
TRBJ1-5	TRBV7-2	CASSLQGGQPQHF
TRBJ2-7	TRBV7-6	CASSSTGGYEQYF
TRBJ2-1	TRBV6-2/TRBV6-3	CASSYSRGSSYNEQFF
TRBJ2-3	TRBV5-4	CASSFGLAGVGTDTQYF
TRBJ2-1	TRBV18	CASSLGHVDYNEQFF
TRBJ1-5	TRBV4-2	CASSQATNNQPQHF
TRBJ2-1	TRBV21-1	CASLQSWTSGRAINEQFF
TRBJ1-1	TRBV19	CASSIPHLNTEAFF
TRBJ2-1	TRBV6-5	CASSYRGPGGEQFF
TRBJ2-3	TRBV10-3	CAISEPGQGTDTQYF
TRBJ2-2	TRBV7-6	CASSSSGTSRYGTGELFF
TRBJ2-7	TRBV14	CASSRMTGTYEQYF
TRBJ2-3	TRBV7-9	CASSLGGLYTDTQYF
TRBJ2-5	TRBV4-2	CASSQVGTSGSGGSQETQYF
TRBJ1-6	TRBV5-6	CASSFYGQLYNSPLHF
TRBJ2-7	TRBV12-3/TRBV12-4	CASSLGPTYEQYF
TRBJ2-7	TRBV5-1	CASSIRGTHEQYF
TRBJ2-1	TRBV10-2	CASSAGTTNYNEQFF
TRBJ2-5	TRBV5-1	CASSLGQGGETQYF
TRBJ1-1	TRBV2	CASRTGFVTEAFF
TRBJ1-5	TRBV6-5	CASSYYPLQGNQPQHF
TRBJ1-2	TRBV30	CAGEAGVDGYTF
TRBJ2-1	TRBV19	CASSADRVWYNEQFF
TRBJ1-2	TRBV11-2	CASSFQGMSLNYGYTF
TRBJ1-1	TRBV19	CASSAAGSRTETRAFF
TRBJ1-2	TRBV11-2	CASSLGQSPYGYTF
TRBJ1-5	TRBV27	CASSTGGQPQHF
TRBJ1-1	TRBV5-1	CASKIFTGDTEAFF
TRBJ2-3	TRBV4-2	CASSQGLAGSSTDTQYF
TRBJ2-1	TRBV5-4	CASRSTSGGRYNEQFF